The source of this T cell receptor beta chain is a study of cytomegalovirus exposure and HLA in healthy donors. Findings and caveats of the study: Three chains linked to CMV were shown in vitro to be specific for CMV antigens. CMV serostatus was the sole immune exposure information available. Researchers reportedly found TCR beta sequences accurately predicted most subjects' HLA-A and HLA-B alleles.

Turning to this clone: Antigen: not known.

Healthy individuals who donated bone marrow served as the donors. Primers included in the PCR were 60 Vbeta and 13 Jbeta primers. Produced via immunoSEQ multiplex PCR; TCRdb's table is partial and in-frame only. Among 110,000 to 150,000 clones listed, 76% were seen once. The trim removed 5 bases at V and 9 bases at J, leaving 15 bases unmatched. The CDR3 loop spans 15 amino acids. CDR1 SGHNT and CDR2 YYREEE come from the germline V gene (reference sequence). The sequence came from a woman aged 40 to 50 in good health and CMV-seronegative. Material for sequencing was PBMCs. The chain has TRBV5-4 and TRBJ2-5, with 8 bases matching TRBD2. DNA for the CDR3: TGTGCCAGCAGAAGCGCCGGGACTAGGAGTTTCGCCCAGTACTTC. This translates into CASRSAGTRSFAQYF.